The clone carrying this T cell receptor (beta chain) was seen only a few times. This record comes from a study of T cells in Graves' hyperthyroidism and ophthalmopathy. As for the study in general: Before any treatment, at initial diagnosis, peripheral blood was collected.

Regions amplified from RNA transcripts were the TCR beta CDR3 regions. TCR CDR3 regions were first amplified by RT-PCR with HTBI primers. Via MiXCR, TCRdb re-called the multiplex PCR reads, giving one row per CDR3 protein. The table has hundreds of thousands of distinct CDR3 sequences, 14% seen once. PBMCs came from over 8.5 ml fresh peripheral blood. This sequence originates from a woman under 30 with Graves' hyperthyroidism. The sample taken for sequencing was blood.

The CDR3 nucleotides are TGTGCCAGCAGTGAAGCGGGCAGGGACCCCTACAATGAGCAGTTCTTC. Encoded protein: CASSEAGRDPYNEQFF. This chain connects TRBV25-1 to TRBJ2-1; the D call may be TRBD1 or TRBD2 (5 bases each). The V end was cut by 2 bases, the J end by 2 bases, with 13 bases between. The germline V gene has CDR1 MGHDK and CDR2 SYGVNS. This CDR3 is built from 16 residues.